Following are 15 T cell receptor beta chains from one sample sequenced in a study of blood T cells in healthy people across ages (dated by TCRdb to 2014 to 2015). Library construction relied on 5' RACE. Sequenced using an Illumina HiSeq 2500. A second roughly 6 to 11 cycle PCR used a sample-barcoded 5' primer and a J-beta primer mix. Using fastp at Q25 and MiXCR, TCRdb reprocessed the public reads and kept productive beta chains. Each CDR3 protein gets just one entry, which takes the most common genes and DNA from the rows behind it. This sample lists around 780,000 distinct CDR3 sequences; about 26% were detected once. The ten largest clonotypes hold less than 3.5% of the sample. A further study also used this sample, focusing on T cells of mothers and their children.

Material: blood. Every receptor here comes from a boy between 10 and 17 years old in good health.

This clonotype was counted a few times. The chain carries TRBV28 and TRBJ1-1; possible D gene TRBD1, 6 bases. Trimming left V 3 bases short and J 3 bases short, with 11 bases between. Germline V lookup: CDR1 MDHEN, CDR2 SYDVKM. The CDR3 has 14 residues. CDR3 protein: CASSLRGAYTEAFF. CDR3 coding DNA: TGTGCCAGCAGTTTGAGGGGGGCATACACTGAAGCTTTCTTT.

This CDR3 reads CASSPGLDATQYF. CDR3 DNA sequence: TGTGCCAGCAGCCCCGGACTAGACGCAACGCAGTATTTT. The rearrangement links TRBV7-2 to TRBJ2-3; 7 nucleotides line up with TRBD2. Per germline, CDR1 SGHTA and CDR2 FQGNSA. V trimming: 5 bases; J trimming: 9 bases; junction bases outside the gene matches: 8. The CDR3 length is 13 residues.

This clonotype turned up a few times. The chain recombines TRBV10-3 with TRBJ2-5; tentatively, D is TRBD1 or TRBD2 (5 bases each). Looked up from germline, CDR1 is ENHRY and CDR2 is SYGVKD. Trimming cost V 3 bases and J 3 bases, with 8 bases left between them. The CDR3 runs to 13 residues. CDR3 nucleotides: TGTGCCATCAGTGAAGTGGGGGAAGAGACCCAGTACTTC. This encodes CAISEVGEETQYF.

This clonotype turned up a few times. The chain links TRBV28 to TRBJ2-7; D possibly corresponds to TRBD2 (6 bases). Germline CDR1 MDHEN, CDR2 SYDVKM. The CDR3 is made up of 15 amino acids. Trimming removed 0 bases from V and 2 bases from J, with 11 bases in between. The chain's CDR3 is CASSLWGLGTYEQYF. Here the CDR3 DNA reads TGTGCCAGCAGTTTATGGGGACTGGGGACCTACGAGCAGTACTTC.

V and J are TRBV12-3 or TRBV12-4 and TRBJ1-6; D uncertain. V was trimmed by 8 bases and J by 7 bases, leaving 12 bases between them. There are 13 residues in the CDR3. Written as DNA, the CDR3 is TGTGCCAGCCTCCGAGGGAACAATTCACCCCTCCACTTT. This sequence encodes CASLRGNNSPLHF.

The J gene is TRBJ1-4, the V gene TRBV7-9; D uncertain. Germline CDR1 is SEHNR and CDR2 is FQNEAQ (reference sequence). V lost 2 bases and J lost 3, with 10 bases in between. The CDR3 length is 15 residues. CDR3 coding DNA: TGTGCCAGCAGCTTATTGCCAGTGCCTAATGAAAAACTGTTTTTT. This sequence encodes CASSLLPVPNEKLFF.

This clonotype was counted between two and nine times. The genes are TRBV7-9 and TRBJ2-1; either TRBD1 or TRBD2 may supply D (6 bases each). The DNA end lines up better with TRBJ2-7; the J call may be wrong. Germline V gene data show CDR1 as SEHNR and CDR2 as FQNEAQ (reference sequence). The CDR3 loop spans 14 amino acids. CDR3 sequence (DNA): TGTGCCAGCAGCTTAGGTACGGGGGCCCACGAGCAGTACTTC. Residues: CASSLGTGAHEQYF.

There are a few counts of this clonotype. The rearrangement uses TRBV29-1 and TRBJ2-2, with D maybe TRBD1 (6 bases). In germline, CDR1 is SQVTM, CDR2 ANQGSEA. The CDR3 has 13 residues. With 4 bases removed from V and 1 base from J, the gap between germline ends came to 7 bases. The CDR3 bases are TGCAGCGTTGGAGGGGGGAACACCGGGGAGCTGTTTTTT. Amino acids: CSVGGGNTGELFF.

CDR3 in amino acids: CATSREGTTIEQYF. The CDR3 DNA follows: TGTGCCACCAGCAGGGAAGGTACGACGATCGAGCAGTACTTC. The chain has TRBV15 and TRBJ2-7, with D uncertain. This CDR3 region has 14 residues. Germline CDR1 and CDR2: LNHNV and YYDKDF (reference sequence). Trimming stripped 3 bases from V and 6 bases from J, with 15 bases between.

The chain employs TRBV6-6 and TRBJ2-1; 7 bases match TRBD2. This CDR3 contains 15 residues. Germline lookup yields CDR1 MNHNY and CDR2 SVGAGI (reference sequence). The junction had 16 bases not matched to a gene; V was cut back by 10 bases and J by 7 bases. The CDR3: CATLWGGSGGNEQFF. CDR3 sequence (DNA): TGTGCCACCCTTTGGGGGGGGTCAGGCGGTAATGAGCAGTTCTTC.

This clonotype was picked up one time. CDR3 region: CATSATTTNQPQHF. The CDR3 region has the DNA TGTGCCACCAGTGCAACTACAACGAATCAGCCCCAGCATTTT. The V gene is TRBV24-1, the J gene TRBJ1-5; D uncertain. CDR1 is KGHDR, CDR2 SFDVKD, per germline. Trimming cost V 5 bases and J 4 bases, with 11 bases left between them. The CDR3 length is 14 residues.

This clonotype was seen only a few times. The chain uses TRBV10-3 and TRBJ2-7; 8 nucleotides agree with TRBD2. CDR3 size: 14 residues. The junction had 4 bases not matched to a gene; V was cut back by 2 bases and J by 4 bases. Germline CDR1 ENHRY, CDR2 SYGVKD. The DNA for the CDR3 is TGTGCCATCAGTGAGCGGGGGGGTCGTTACGAGCAGTACTTC. Translation: CAISERGGRYEQYF.

The V call is TRBV7-9, the J call TRBJ1-4; D may be TRBD1 (5 bases). CDR1 SEHNR and CDR2 FQNEAQ come from the germline V gene (reference sequence). Trimming took off 3 bases at V and 6 bases at J, with 11 bases between the two ends. The CDR3 extends over 14 amino acids. The CDR3 nucleotides are TGTGCCAGCAGCTTGCAAAGGGACGATGAAAAACTGTTTTTT. Amino acid sequence: CASSLQRDDEKLFF.

Concerning this clonotype: At one end the junction does not follow the germline gene, possibly because of a read error. V usage is TRBV29-1 and J usage is TRBJ2-5; D uncertain. The CDR3 totals 12 residues. CDR1 SQVTM and CDR2 ANQGSEA come from the germline V gene. CDR3 sequence (DNA): TGCAGCGTTGAAGGGCTGCCAGAGGCCCAGTACTTC. Amino acids: CSVEGLPEAQYF.

The rearrangement joins TRBV18 to TRBJ1-1, with D possibly TRBD1 on 5 matching bases. Germline CDR1 reads KGHSH; CDR2 reads LQKENI. This CDR3 comprises 14 residues. V was clipped by 3 bases and J by 4 bases, with 12 bases between them. CDR3 sequence: CASSPDGGSTEAFF. As DNA, the CDR3 is TGTGCCAGCTCACCTGACGGGGGATCCACTGAAGCTTTCTTT.